This TCR beta chain was found in a study of T cells of healthy individuals. TCRdb reanalysed the 5' RACE reads using MiXCR and keeps one entry per CDR3 protein. This table holds approximately 58,000 distinct CDR3 sequences, about 15% found once. With 5 bases removed from V and 0 bases from J, the gap between germline ends came to 17 bases. In germline, CDR1 is SGHVS, CDR2 FNYEAQ. The CDR3 has 17 amino acids. The receptor was isolated from a human donor in good health. The chain is built from TRBV7-6 and TRBJ1-3; no definite D call. The DNA for the CDR3 is TGTGCCAGCAGCCCGTCGTCGGGCAGCCTCTCTGGAAACACCATATATTTT. Translating it yields CASSPSSGSLSGNTIYF.